The 30 T cell receptor beta chains below all came from one sample that was sequenced in a study of CD4+ T cells in melanoma. Assay: immunoSEQ multiplex PCR; the TCRdb copy retains only in-frame clones and omits some. The sample consists of 40,000 to 50,000 clones, 80% to 90% of them appearing once. Sequences were obtained from peripheral blood. The receptors come from a human donor with melanoma.

V gene TRBV4-1 combines with J gene TRBJ2-4, with unresolved D. From germline, CDR1 is MGHRA and CDR2 YSYEKL. The CDR3 loop spans 14 amino acids. V lost 4 bases to trimming and J lost 0 bases, with 7 bases between them. The CDR3, as DNA: TGCGCCAGCAGCCCTCAGGTAGCCAAAAACATTCAGTACTTC. It specifies CASSPQVAKNIQYF.

This clone showed up just a few times. The rearrangement links TRBV9 to TRBJ2-1, with D perhaps matching TRBD2 (5 bases). Looked up from germline, CDR1 is SGDLS and CDR2 is YYNGEE. The CDR3 has 15 residues. Trimming removed 0 bases at V and 6 bases at J, with 13 bases between. The CDR3 protein is CASSVVEVAGNEQFF. The CDR3 coding sequence is TGTGCCAGCAGCGTAGTGGAAGTGGCGGGCAATGAGCAGTTCTTC.

This sequence joins TRBV18 and TRBJ2-1; 10 bases align to TRBD2. The CDR3 length is 16 residues. The V gene's germline CDR1 is KGHSH and CDR2 LQKENI. Unmatched junction bases numbered 10, after V lost 3 bases and J lost 8 bases. For the CDR3, the DNA is TGTGCCAGCTCACCTCCGGGACTAGCGAATAGGTATGAGCAGTTCTTC. Amino acids: CASSPPGLANRYEQFF.

This rearrangement joins TRBV9 to TRBJ2-5; D might be TRBD1 or TRBD2, each matching 6 bases. The CDR3 sequence is 16 residues long. Trimming removed 4 bases from V and 3 bases from J, with 19 bases in between. Looked up from germline, CDR1 is SGDLS and CDR2 is YYNGEE. CDR3 in amino acids: CASSSGGGDMKETQYF. The CDR3 DNA reads as TGTGCCAGCAGCTCTGGGGGCGGGGACATGAAAGAGACCCAGTACTTC.

The genes are TRBV2 and TRBJ1-1; TRBD1 is a possible D gene (6 bases). The CDR3 is 15 residues long. Germline loops: CDR1 SNHLY, CDR2 FYNNEI. V lost 6 bases to trimming and J lost 1 base, with 15 bases between them. The DNA of the CDR3 is TGTGCCAGCAGGGAACAGGGATACCAGAACACTGAAGCTTTCTTT. Translated: CASREQGYQNTEAFF.

The rearrangement uses TRBV6-1 and TRBJ2-5, with 11 positions matching TRBD2. Trimming at V came to 4 bases and at J to 4 bases, leaving 5 bases not matched to a gene. The CDR3 extends over 15 amino acids. Germline-derived CDR1 and CDR2 are MNHNS and SASEGT. CDR3 bases: TGTGCCAGCAGTGCAGGACTAGCGGGTTCAGAGACCCAGTACTTC. Encoded protein: CASSAGLAGSETQYF.

This clone was detected once. This chain joins TRBV4-2 and TRBJ2-5; D is ambiguous. CDR1 and CDR2 (germline): LGHNA, YNFKEQ. The CDR3 consists of 14 residues. V lost 0 bases, J lost 2 bases, and 7 bases lay in between. The CDR3 nucleotides are TGTGCCAGCAGCCAAGAGGCCAGGCAAGAGACCCAGTACTTC. Translation: CASSQEARQETQYF.

This chain joins TRBV28 and TRBJ2-1, with a possible D match to TRBD2 (6 bases). The CDR3 has 15 residues. The germline CDR1 and CDR2 sequences are MDHEN and SYDVKM. The V and J ends lost 6 bases and 1 base respectively, with 13 bases between them. The CDR3 DNA reads as TGTGCCAGCAGGATAGGGACTGAGTCCTACAATGAGCAGTTCTTC. Protein: CASRIGTESYNEQFF.

V gene TRBV6-5 combines with J gene TRBJ2-7; D unresolved. The V gene lost 6 bases and the J gene lost 2 bases, with 14 bases spanning the gap. The CDR3 length is 14 residues. Germline V CDR1 and CDR2: MNHEY, SVGAGI. CDR3 region: CASSPHGLAYEQYF. CDR3 sequence (DNA): TGTGCCAGCAGCCCCCACGGGTTGGCCTACGAGCAGTACTTC.

J is TRBJ1-4 and V is TRBV4-1; D is possibly TRBD1 (5 bases). The V and J ends lost 2 bases and 0 bases respectively, with 13 bases between them. The CDR3 loop spans 17 amino acids. Germline loops: CDR1 MGHRA, CDR2 YSYEKL. The CDR3 nucleotides are TGCGCCAGCAGCCAAACGATGGGGGGGGCAACTAATGAAAAACTGTTTTTT. Translating gives CASSQTMGGATNEKLFF.

The sample holds one count of this clone. This chain joins TRBV7-9 and TRBJ2-7, with D perhaps matching TRBD1 (5 bases). V was trimmed by 1 base and J by 2 bases, leaving 12 bases between them. The CDR3 consists of 15 residues. CDR1 is SEHNR and CDR2 is FQNEAQ in the germline V gene (reference sequence). The CDR3 DNA reads TGTGCCAGCAGCTTAGTCTCAGGGCGACCCTACGAGCAGTACTTC. Translating gives CASSLVSGRPYEQYF.

The chain carries TRBV7-9 and TRBJ2-1; D uncertain. V was pared by 5 bases and J by 6 bases, with 11 bases between. The CDR3 consists of 13 residues. CDR1 is SEHNR and CDR2 is FQNEAQ in the germline V gene (reference sequence). In DNA, the CDR3 is TGTGCCAGCAGCCCCCATGGCCTCAATGAGCAGTTCTTC. This sequence encodes CASSPHGLNEQFF.

J is TRBJ2-7 and V is TRBV11-2, with D perhaps given as TRBD1 or TRBD2 (6 bases each). V lost 1 base and J lost 6, with 13 bases in between. The CDR3 is 14 residues long. Germline CDR1 is SGHAT and CDR2 is FQNNGV. CDR3 sequence: CASSLVQGGFEQYF. The CDR3 coding sequence is TGTGCCAGCAGCTTAGTACAAGGGGGGTTCGAGCAGTACTTC.

The gene calls are TRBV19 and TRBJ1-5; weak D call: TRBD1 (5 bases). Trimming removed 2 bases at V and 1 base at J, with 15 bases between. The CDR3 runs 17 residues. Germline CDR1 LNHDA, CDR2 SQIVND (reference sequence). CDR3 sequence reads: CASSIIPGGRSNQPQHF. In DNA, the CDR3 is TGTGCCAGTAGTATAATCCCCGGGGGTAGGAGCAATCAGCCCCAGCATTTT.

This clone was observed a single time. J is TRBJ2-3 and V is TRBV7-9; D gene ambiguous. Germline assignment: CDR1 SEHNR and CDR2 FQNEAQ (reference sequence). The length of the CDR3 is 13 residues. V was shortened by 1 base and J by 5 bases, with 7 bases between the two germline ends. The CDR3, as DNA: TGTGCCAGCAGCTTAGGTTCAGGAGATACGCAGTATTTT. This translates into CASSLGSGDTQYF.

The chain couples TRBV18 to TRBJ2-5, with TRBD2 matching 8 bases. This CDR3 contains 17 residues. Germline CDR1 reads KGHSH; CDR2 reads LQKENI. The ends lost 2 bases at V and 0 bases at J; junction bases unmatched: 8. The CDR3 region is CASSPLERGLYQETQYF. In DNA form, the CDR3 reads TGTGCCAGCTCACCATTAGAGCGGGGGCTTTACCAAGAGACCCAGTACTTC. Drawing the rest from reference TRBV18 and TRBJ2-5, the complete variable domain is NAGVMQNPRHLVRRRGQEARLRCSPMKGHSHVYWYRQLPEEGLKFMVYLQKENIIDESGMPKERFSAEFPKEGPSILRIQQVVRGDSAAYFCASSPLERGLYQETQYFGPGTRLLVL.

The CDR3 nucleotides are TGTGCCAGCACTCCCGGACAATCCTTCGGGGAGCTGTTTTTT. Translating it yields CASTPGQSFGELFF. This rearrangement joins TRBV2 to TRBJ2-2, with D tentatively TRBD1 (5 bases). Looked up from germline, CDR1 is SNHLY and CDR2 is FYNNEI. The CDR3 sequence is 14 residues long. V was pared by 7 bases and J by 7 bases, with 16 bases between.

The chain joins TRBV9 to TRBJ1-6; no reliable D call. CDR3 length equals 14 residues. Looked up from germline, CDR1 is SGDLS and CDR2 is YYNGEE. Trimming shortened V by 3 bases and J by 0 bases, and 4 bases separated the two germline ends. CDR3 nucleotides: TGTGCCAGCAGCGCCAGCTCCTATAATTCACCCCTCCACTTT. As protein: CASSASSYNSPLHF. Supplemented by reference TRBV9 and TRBJ1-6, the full variable domain reads DSGVTQTPKHLITATGQRVTLRCSPRSGDLSVYWYQQSLDQGLQFLIQYYNGEERAKGNILERFSAQQFPDLHSELNLSSLELGDSALYFCASSASSYNSPLHFGNGTRLTVT.

The chain links TRBV28 to TRBJ1-5, with D maybe TRBD1 (6 bases). Germline V lookup: CDR1 MDHEN, CDR2 SYDVKM. The CDR3 has 15 residues. V gave up 1 base and J gave up 6 bases, with 13 bases separating them. In nucleotides, the CDR3 is TGTGCCAGCAGTTTATCCCGGACAGTTACTCAGCCCCAGCATTTT. Encoded protein: CASSLSRTVTQPQHF.

The chain uses TRBV6-1 and TRBJ2-1, with TRBD2 matching over 9 bases. V gave up 11 bases and J gave up 3 bases; unmatched junction bases: 8. The CDR3 is made up of 14 amino acids. Germline V lookup: CDR1 MNHNS, CDR2 SASEGT. CDR3 amino acids: CAAQRGANYNEQFF. CDR3 sequence (DNA): TGTGCCGCCCAGCGGGGGGCGAACTACAATGAGCAGTTCTTC.

Here the CDR3 reads CARSALTGMPGELFF. The CDR3 DNA is TGTGCCAGAAGCGCGCTGACAGGGATGCCCGGGGAGCTGTTTTTT. V is TRBV5-3 and J is TRBJ2-2; TRBD1 matches 7 bases. TRBV5-3 counts as an open reading frame of uncertain function. The CDR3 runs to 15 residues. The ends lost 4 bases at V and 6 bases at J; junction bases unmatched: 9.

The V call is TRBV30, the J call TRBJ2-3, with D possibly called TRBD1 or TRBD2 (6 bases each). The CDR3 consists of 15 residues. The ends were cut back, 5 bases at V and 0 bases at J, with 15 bases in the middle. Germline V gene data show CDR1 as GTSNPN and CDR2 as SVGIG (reference sequence). For the CDR3, the DNA is TGTGCCTGGTCCGAAACAGGGAGGAGCACAGATACGCAGTATTTT. This gives the protein CAWSETGRSTDTQYF. Full variable domain (rest looked up from reference TRBV30 and TRBJ2-3): SQTIHQWPATLVQPVGSPLSLECTVEGTSNPNLYWYRQAAGRGLQLLFYSVGIGQISSEVPQNLSASRPQDRQFILSSKKLLLSDSGFYLCAWSETGRSTDTQYFGPGTRLTVL.

The chain recombines TRBV30 with TRBJ2-2; D is unresolved. CDR3 length: 12 residues. V was clipped by 2 bases and J by 8 bases, with 9 bases between them. Looked up from germline, CDR1 is GTSNPN and CDR2 is SVGIG (reference sequence). The CDR3 sequence: CAWSWLYGELFF. CDR3 nucleotide sequence: TGTGCCTGGAGTTGGCTCTATGGGGAGCTGTTTTTT. Complete variable domain (other parts from reference TRBV30 and TRBJ2-2): SQTIHQWPATLVQPVGSPLSLECTVEGTSNPNLYWYRQAAGRGLQLLFYSVGIGQISSEVPQNLSASRPQDRQFILSSKKLLLSDSGFYLCAWSWLYGELFFGEGSRLTVL.

The genes are TRBV2 and TRBJ2-3, with D possibly matching TRBD2 (7 bases). V gave up 6 bases and J gave up 5 bases, with 18 bases separating them. CDR1 SNHLY and CDR2 FYNNEI come from the germline V gene. CDR3 length: 15 amino acids. The CDR3, as DNA: TGTGCCAGCAGATTGAGGGGGGGCTTGGTAGATACGCAGTATTTT. Translated, it gives CASRLRGGLVDTQYF.

The chain has TRBV6-5 and TRBJ1-6; 8 bases line up with TRBD1. Germline V gene data show CDR1 as MNHEY and CDR2 as SVGAGI. Losses at the gene ends were 0 bases for V and 6 bases for J; bases not matched to a gene: 4. The CDR3 runs to 16 residues. CDR3 residues: CASSYSMTGVNSPLHF. The CDR3 nucleotides read TGTGCCAGCAGTTACTCCATGACAGGGGTTAATTCACCCCTCCACTTT.

This chain joins TRBV18 and TRBJ2-1, with a tentative D call TRBD2 (8 bases). Germline values: CDR1 KGHSH, CDR2 LQKENI. V was clipped by 3 bases and J by 8 bases, with 20 bases between them. The CDR3 spans 16 residues. The CDR3 is CASSPGTAGLAHEQFF. Here the CDR3 DNA reads TGTGCCAGCTCACCCGGGACAGCTGGACTAGCACATGAGCAGTTCTTC.

The chain has TRBV15 and TRBJ2-4; D ambiguous. Trimming left V 1 base short and J 4 bases short, with 8 bases between. The germline CDR1 and CDR2 sequences are LNHNV and YYDKDF (reference sequence). CDR3 length: 14 residues. The CDR3, as DNA: TGTGCCACCAGCAGAGGTCTGGAGAAAAACATTCAGTACTTC. Residues: CATSRGLEKNIQYF.

The chain carries TRBV29-1 and TRBJ2-1; D not resolved. The CDR3 extends over 13 amino acids. Trimming shortened V by 5 bases and J by 3 bases, and 11 bases separated the two germline ends. The V gene's germline CDR1 is SQVTM and CDR2 ANQGSEA. The CDR3 reads CSVTGFVYNEQFF. The CDR3 DNA reads TGCAGCGTTACCGGGTTTGTCTACAATGAGCAGTTCTTC.

V gene TRBV6-1 combines with J gene TRBJ1-4; no clear D. CDR1 is MNHNS and CDR2 is SASEGT in the germline V gene. The CDR3 runs 15 residues. Trimming removed 1 base at V and 0 bases at J, with 6 bases between. Here the CDR3 DNA reads TGTGCCAGCAGTGAAGGAGGGACAACTAATGAAAAACTGTTTTTT. Protein: CASSEGGTTNEKLFF.

The V call is TRBV7-2, the J call TRBJ2-2, with D uncertain. V lost 2 bases, J lost 7 bases, and 17 bases lay in between. Germline-derived CDR1 and CDR2 are SGHTA and FQGNSA. This CDR3 has 16 amino acids. CDR3 nucleotide sequence: TGTGCCAGCAGCTTAACTCCTCTGTCGGTCAACGGGGAGCTGTTTTTT. Its translation is CASSLTPLSVNGELFF.